This T cell receptor beta chain emerged from a study of T cell responses to AZD1222 COVID-19 vaccine. The study, taken as a whole, reports: Just a handful of AZD1222 recipients were seropositive at baseline. Among the donors, most were white British and more were female, and clonal diversity was possibly underestimated. Repertoire sampling happened only post peak T cell response. CD4 TCRs linked to vaccination spanned spike, dominating at 160-218 and 743-854.

The CDR3 sequence is 16 residues long. V gave up 2 bases and J gave up 3 bases, with 18 bases separating them. Germline CDR1 and CDR2: SGDLS and YYNGEE. Here immunoSEQ multiplex PCR was the method, and the copy in TCRdb shows in-frame clones only, minus some. The sample lists approximately 170,000 clones, 85% to 90% seen once, with 6.5% to 8.5% in the top ten. Turning to this clone: Its specificity is unknown.

The TCR originated in an adult in good health. This chain joins TRBV9 and TRBJ2-7; the D gene is possibly TRBD2 (7 bases). The specimen was peripheral blood, collected on day 0 of AZD1222 vaccination. CDR3 protein: CASSVDPGRGSYEQYF. The CDR3, as DNA: TGTGCCAGCAGCGTGGACCCGGGGAGGGGGAGCTACGAGCAGTACTTC.